Listed below are T cell receptor beta chains from one sample, sequenced in a study of cytomegalovirus exposure and HLA in healthy donors. Generated by immunoSEQ multiplex PCR, the TCRdb table keeps only in-frame clones and is missing some. Altogether some 93,000 clones are present, around 10% being singletons, with the ten largest covering around 5%. Material for sequencing was PBMCs. The source of these receptors is a man in his fifties or sixties in good health and CMV-seropositive. Each CDR3 is given with its conserved first and last residue. A D gene is named only where the DNA matches it firmly. Only part of the rows carry a size: once, few, many, or a class if the clone is expanded.

v_call	d_call	j_call	clone_size	cdr3_aa	cdr3_nt
TRBV4-1	-	TRBJ2-3	few	CASSQVNLIATDTQYF	TGCGCCAGCAGCCAAGTAAATCTTATAGCGACAGATACGCAGTATTTT
TRBV7-8	TRBD2	TRBJ2-7	-	CASSLALAGGRYEQYF	TGTGCCAGCAGCTTAGCCCTAGCGGGAGGGCGGTACGAGCAGTACTTC
TRBV5-1	TRBD1	TRBJ1-1	-	CASSLDRGREAFF	TGCGCCAGCAGCCTAGACAGGGGGCGTGAAGCTTTCTTT
TRBV29-1	-	TRBJ2-5	-	CSSYLRENLVTQYF	TGCAGCTCTTACCTGAGGGAGAATTTGGTGACCCAGTACTTC
TRBV28	TRBD1	TRBJ2-7	few	CASSQPGQAVNEQYF	TGTGCCAGCAGTCAACCGGGACAGGCAGTTAACGAGCAGTACTTC
TRBV9	-	TRBJ1-2	few	CASSVESRATNYGYTF	TGTGCCAGCAGCGTAGAATCGAGGGCCACTAACTATGGCTACACCTTC
TRBV6-5	-	TRBJ1-1	few	CARKGPGGAFF	TGTGCCAGAAAAGGCCCGGGTGGAGCTTTCTTT
TRBV29-1	-	TRBJ2-7	few	CSVVGGRQEQYF	TGCAGCGTTGTAGGAGGAAGGCAAGAGCAGTACTTC
TRBV18	TRBD2	TRBJ2-1	few	CASSLQSQRGSSYNEQFF	TGTGCCAGCTCACTACAAAGCCAGCGGGGGAGCTCCTACAATGAGCAGTTCTTC
TRBV11-2	-	TRBJ1-4	few	CASSPHRTEKLFF	TGTGCCAGCAGCCCACACAGGACTGAAAAACTGTTTTTT
TRBV27	-	TRBJ1-3	few	CASSSHQGGVGNTIYF	TGTGCCAGCAGCTCACACCAAGGAGGGGTCGGAAACACCATATATTTT
TRBV6-5	TRBD2	TRBJ2-2	-	CASRRTSGGTGELFF	TGTGCCAGCAGGAGGACTAGCGGGGGCACCGGGGAGCTGTTTTTT
TRBV28	-	TRBJ2-1	-	CASSRVNEQFF	TGTGCCAGCAGCCGGGTAAATGAGCAGTTCTTC
TRBV9	-	TRBJ2-5	-	CASSVNARSTQETQYF	TGTGCCAGCAGCGTAAATGCCCGGAGTACCCAAGAGACCCAGTACTTC
TRBV2	-	TRBJ2-3	-	CASKDGAYRTDTQYF	TGTGCCAGCAAAGACGGAGCCTACCGCACAGATACGCAGTATTTT
TRBV7-6	TRBD2	TRBJ2-5	few	CASSLATSGEETQYF	TGTGCCAGCAGCTTAGCCACTAGCGGGGAAGAGACCCAGTACTTC
TRBV28	TRBD1	TRBJ1-5	-	CASSTRTGSQPQHF	TGTGCCAGCAGTACCCGGACAGGGAGTCAGCCCCAGCATTTT
TRBV7-9	TRBD2	TRBJ2-1	-	CASSSKLAGVYNEQFF	TGTGCCAGCAGCTCCAAACTAGCGGGAGTTTACAATGAGCAGTTCTTC
TRBV7-2	-	TRBJ1-2	few	CASSLAGARGYPF	TGTGCCAGCAGCTTAGCGGGGGCCAGAGGCTACCCCTTC
TRBV28	-	TRBJ2-5	few	CASVPGVMETQYF	TGTGCCAGCGTCCCGGGGGTTATGGAGACCCAGTACTTC
TRBV10-3	-	TRBJ2-5	-	CAISEYRLETQYF	TGTGCCATCAGTGAGTACAGGCTGGAGACCCAGTACTTC
TRBV7-2	TRBD1	TRBJ1-2	-	CASSTGDRGRNYGYTF	TGTGCCAGCAGCACCGGAGACAGGGGGCGTAACTATGGCTACACCTTC
TRBV7-3	-	TRBJ2-5	-	CASSRTGGSPGTQYF	TGTGCCAGCAGCCGAACCGGGGGAAGCCCGGGGACCCAGTACTTC
TRBV23-1	-	TRBJ2-3	-	CASSQSWAPITDTQYF	TGCGCCAGCAGTCAATCGTGGGCACCTATCACAGATACGCAGTATTTT
TRBV28	-	TRBJ1-6	-	CASGPHENSPLHF	TGTGCCAGCGGGCCCCATGAGAATTCACCCCTCCACTTT
TRBV21-1	-	TRBJ2-7	few	CASSDDLTGDGYEQYF	TGTGCCAGCAGCGACGATCTGACAGGGGACGGATACGAGCAGTACTTC
TRBV5-1	-	TRBJ2-7	-	CASSSTYEQYF	TGCGCCAGCAGCTCTACCTACGAGCAGTACTTC
TRBV19	-	TRBJ1-1	-	CASSMNSGNTEAFF	TGTGCCAGTAGTATGAATAGTGGGAACACTGAAGCTTTCTTT
TRBV10-3	-	TRBJ1-2	-	CAISEPDKIPYGYTF	TGTGCCATCAGTGAGCCGGACAAGATTCCCTATGGCTACACCTTC
TRBV5-6	TRBD1	TRBJ2-1	-	CASSLQGHEQFF	TGTGCCAGCAGCTTACAGGGGCATGAGCAGTTCTTC
TRBV7-3	-	TRBJ2-3	few	CASSLSQATDTQYF	TGTGCCAGCAGCTTAAGTCAGGCCACAGATACGCAGTATTTT
TRBV5-6	-	TRBJ2-7	-	CASSIYAGKNYEQYF	TGTGCCAGCAGCATATACGCGGGAAAAAACTACGAGCAGTACTTC
TRBV5-4	TRBD2	TRBJ2-3	-	CASYEAGGTDTQYF	TGTGCCAGCTACGAAGCGGGGGGGACAGATACGCAGTATTTT
TRBV5-6	-	TRBJ2-5	few	CASSLLGETQYF	TGTGCCAGCAGCTTACTAGGAGAGACCCAGTACTTC
TRBV30	TRBD2	TRBJ2-2	-	CAWSFISGRGSEELFF	TGTGCCTGGAGTTTCATTAGCGGGAGGGGTTCGGAGGAGCTGTTTTTT
TRBV7-9	-	TRBJ2-3	few	CASSPPWRASTDTQYF	TGTGCCAGCAGCCCCCCATGGCGGGCTAGCACAGATACGCAGTATTTT
TRBV4-1	TRBD1	TRBJ1-5	-	CASSQLINRGENQPQHF	TGCGCCAGCAGCCAACTAATAAACAGGGGGGAGAATCAGCCCCAGCATTTT
TRBV7-9	TRBD2	TRBJ2-1	few	CASSHGLDLSYNEQFF	TGTGCCAGCAGCCACGGACTAGATCTTTCCTACAATGAGCAGTTCTTC
TRBV14	TRBD2	TRBJ2-5	-	CASSPLTGGYETQYF	TGTGCCAGCAGCCCCCTGACGGGAGGTTATGAGACCCAGTACTTC
TRBV10-3	TRBD1	TRBJ2-5	few	CAISDSAGGWETQYF	TGTGCCATCAGTGATTCGGCAGGGGGCTGGGAGACCCAGTACTTC
TRBV6-1	-	TRBJ2-7	few	CASSQTRGSGYEQYF	TGTGCCAGCAGTCAAACCAGGGGATCCGGTTACGAGCAGTACTTC
TRBV18	TRBD1	TRBJ2-4	-	CASSPLKPGQGNIQYF	TGTGCCAGCTCACCACTTAAACCGGGACAGGGAAACATTCAGTACTTC
TRBV19	-	TRBJ1-4	-	CASSIGGTTNEKLFF	TGTGCCAGTAGTATAGGGGGGACTACTAATGAAAAACTGTTTTTT
TRBV27	TRBD2	TRBJ2-1	-	CASRLAGGPHNEQFF	TGTGCCAGCAGACTAGCGGGAGGGCCCCACAATGAGCAGTTCTTC
TRBV6-1	-	TRBJ2-1	-	CASSRQEDYNEQFF	TGTGCCAGCAGTCGACAGGAGGACTACAATGAGCAGTTCTTC
TRBV7-2	-	TRBJ2-5	-	CASSLQAGSFKETQYF	TGTGCCAGCAGCTTACAGGCGGGGTCTTTTAAAGAGACCCAGTACTTC
TRBV20-1	-	TRBJ2-5	-	CSAWRRETQYF	TGCAGTGCCTGGAGGCGAGAGACCCAGTACTTC
TRBV5-1	TRBD2	TRBJ2-7	few	CASSSSGGTYEQYF	TGCGCCAGCAGCTCTAGCGGGGGTACCTACGAGCAGTACTTC
TRBV7-2	-	TRBJ2-7	few	CASSLGAAGSVYEQYF	TGTGCCAGCAGCTTAGGTGCGGCAGGGTCGGTCTACGAGCAGTACTTC
TRBV9	TRBD1	TRBJ2-1	few	CASSVGHGTGYNEQFF	TGTGCCAGCAGCGTAGGCCACGGGACAGGCTACAATGAGCAGTTCTTC
TRBV9	-	TRBJ2-3	-	CASSVLHSTTDTQYF	TGTGCCAGCAGCGTACTGCACAGTACGACAGATACGCAGTATTTT
TRBV7-8	-	TRBJ2-7	-	CASSWAVLDEQYF	TGTGCCAGCAGCTGGGCCGTCCTCGACGAGCAGTACTTC
TRBV30	TRBD2	TRBJ2-4	-	CAWSVPASGIQYF	TGTGCCTGGAGTGTACCGGCTAGCGGGATTCAGTACTTC
TRBV4-2	TRBD2	TRBJ2-5	-	CASSQEVWEGRAAQYF	TGTGCCAGCAGCCAAGAGGTGTGGGAGGGCCGGGCGGCCCAGTACTTC
TRBV2	TRBD1	TRBJ1-1	few	CASSEAGGRTEAFF	TGTGCCAGCAGTGAGGCAGGGGGCAGAACTGAAGCTTTCTTT